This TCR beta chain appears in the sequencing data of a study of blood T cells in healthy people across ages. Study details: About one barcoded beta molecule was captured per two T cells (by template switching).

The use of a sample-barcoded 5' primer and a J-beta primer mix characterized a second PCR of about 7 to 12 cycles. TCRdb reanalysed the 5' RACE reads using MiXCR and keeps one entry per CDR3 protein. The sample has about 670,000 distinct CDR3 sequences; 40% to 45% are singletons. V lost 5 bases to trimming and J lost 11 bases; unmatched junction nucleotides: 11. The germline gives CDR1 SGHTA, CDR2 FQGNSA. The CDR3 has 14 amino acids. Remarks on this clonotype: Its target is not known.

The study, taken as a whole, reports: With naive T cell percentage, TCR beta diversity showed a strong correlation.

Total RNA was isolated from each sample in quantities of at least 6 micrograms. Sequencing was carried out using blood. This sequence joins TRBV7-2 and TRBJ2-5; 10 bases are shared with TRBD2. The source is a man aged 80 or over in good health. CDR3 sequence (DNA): TGTGCCAGCAGCCTGAGGCTAGCGGGAGATGAGCAGTACTTC. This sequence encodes CASSLRLAGDEQYF.